This TCR beta chain was documented in a study of shared clonotypes between healthy human individuals. Study summary: Sampling drew on donors who were a couple of women and three men aged 18 to 49. Study-level findings and limits: Represented diversity (both genetic and exposure-history) was limited by the small number of donors. Richness estimates generally favored naive over memory subsets.

V lost 2 bases to trimming and J lost 3 bases, with 11 bases between them. Germline V lookup: CDR1 MDHEN, CDR2 SYDVKM. The CDR3 has 15 amino acids. 150 to 250 ng DNA, 30,000 or so T cell genomes, went into each sorted-subset replicate PCR. Sequencing was performed with immunoSEQ multiplex PCR; in TCRdb, only in-frame clones are kept and a portion is missing. There are more than 200,000 clones in the sample; 65% occur only once, and roughly 10% lies in the top ten. As to this clone: Antigen: not known.

The TCR originated in a man aged 30 to 45 in good health. V usage is TRBV28 and J usage is TRBJ2-1; TRBD1 is a possible D gene (6 bases). The sequenced sample consisted of memory CD4+ T cells sorted from blood. Subset meaning: CD45RA-negative fraction. CDR3 in DNA: TGTGCCAGCAGTTTACAGGGGACGCGCTACAATGAGCAGTTCTTC. This gives the protein CASSLQGTRYNEQFF.